This T cell receptor beta chain was sequenced in a study of beta chain features in type 1 diabetes. General study results and limits: Cells with high TCR expression could be over-represented when cDNA is sequenced.

Sequenced material consisted of expressed TCRB transcripts (all of the isolated RNA was reverse transcribed). Clones were sequenced by immunoSEQ multiplex PCR, and TCRdb holds only the in-frame ones, with some missing. The sample records hundreds of thousands of clones, around 15% being singletons. Comment on this clone: Antigen unknown.

Researchers reported sorting CD4+ naive, central memory, regulatory and stem cell-like memory cells via CD45RO/CCR7/CD25/CD127/CD95/CD27. The CDR3 spans 15 residues. The V and J ends lost 4 bases and 1 base respectively, with 10 bases between them. Germline-derived CDR1 and CDR2 are MDHEN and SYDVKM. The sequencing input was naive CD4+ T cells from blood. The sequence derives from a man younger than 35 in good health. The chain combines TRBV28 with TRBJ2-2; D is tentatively TRBD1 or TRBD2 (5 bases each). CDR3 DNA: TGTGCCAGCAGTTCACCGGGGCGGAACACCGGGGAGCTGTTTTTT. Protein: CASSSPGRNTGELFF.